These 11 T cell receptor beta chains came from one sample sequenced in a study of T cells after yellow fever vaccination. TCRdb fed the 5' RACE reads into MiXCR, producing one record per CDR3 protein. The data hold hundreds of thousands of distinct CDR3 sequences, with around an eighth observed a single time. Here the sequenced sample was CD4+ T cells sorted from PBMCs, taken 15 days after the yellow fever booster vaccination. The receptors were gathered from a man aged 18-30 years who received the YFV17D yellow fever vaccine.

The DNA for the CDR3 is TGTGCCAGCAGCGTAGACGGCTTCACTAGCACAGATACGCAGTATTTT. Amino acid sequence: CASSVDGFTSTDTQYF. The chain is built from TRBV9 and TRBJ2-3; no definite D call. The V gene lost 0 bases and the J gene lost 0 bases, with 11 bases spanning the gap. Looked up from germline, CDR1 is SGDLS and CDR2 is YYNGEE. The CDR3 runs to 16 residues.

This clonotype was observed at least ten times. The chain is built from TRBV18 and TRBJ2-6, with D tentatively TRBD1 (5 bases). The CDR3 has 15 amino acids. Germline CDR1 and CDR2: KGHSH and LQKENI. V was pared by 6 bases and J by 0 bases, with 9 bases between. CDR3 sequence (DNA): TGTGCCAGCTCCCGCGACAGCTCTGGGGCCAACGTCCTGACTTTC. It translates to CASSRDSSGANVLTF.

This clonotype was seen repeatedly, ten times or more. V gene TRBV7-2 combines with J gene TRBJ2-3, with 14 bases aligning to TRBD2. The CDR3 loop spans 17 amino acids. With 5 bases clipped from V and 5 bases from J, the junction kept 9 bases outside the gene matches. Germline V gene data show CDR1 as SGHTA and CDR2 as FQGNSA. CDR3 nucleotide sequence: TGTGCCAGCAGCCCCCCCGGACTAGCGGGGGGTGGAGATACGCAGTATTTT. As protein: CASSPPGLAGGGDTQYF. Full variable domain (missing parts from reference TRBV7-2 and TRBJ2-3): GAGVSQSPSNKVTEKGKDVELRCDPISGHTALYWYRQSLGQGLEFLIYFQGNSAPDKSGLPSDRFSAERTGGSVSTLTIQRTQQEDSAVYLCASSPPGLAGGGDTQYFGPGTRLTVL.

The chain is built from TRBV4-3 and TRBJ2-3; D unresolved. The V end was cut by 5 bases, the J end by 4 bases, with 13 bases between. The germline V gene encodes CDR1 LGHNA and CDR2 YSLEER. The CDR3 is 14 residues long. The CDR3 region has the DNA TGCGCCAGCAGCGAAGGTAGTGAATCAGATACGCAGTATTTT. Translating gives CASSEGSESDTQYF.

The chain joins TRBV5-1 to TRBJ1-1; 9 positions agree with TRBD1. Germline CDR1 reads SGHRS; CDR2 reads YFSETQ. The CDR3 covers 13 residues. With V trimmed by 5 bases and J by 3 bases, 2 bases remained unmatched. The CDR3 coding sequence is TGCGCCAGCAGACAGGGGGCGCACACTGAAGCTTTCTTT. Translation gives CASRQGAHTEAFF.

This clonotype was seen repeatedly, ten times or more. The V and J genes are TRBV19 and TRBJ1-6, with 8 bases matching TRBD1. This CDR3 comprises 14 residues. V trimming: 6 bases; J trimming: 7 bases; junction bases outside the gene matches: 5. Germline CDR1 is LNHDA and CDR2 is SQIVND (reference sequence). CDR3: CASSRDRKNSPLHF. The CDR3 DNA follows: TGTGCCAGTAGCCGGGACAGGAAAAATTCACCCCTCCACTTT.

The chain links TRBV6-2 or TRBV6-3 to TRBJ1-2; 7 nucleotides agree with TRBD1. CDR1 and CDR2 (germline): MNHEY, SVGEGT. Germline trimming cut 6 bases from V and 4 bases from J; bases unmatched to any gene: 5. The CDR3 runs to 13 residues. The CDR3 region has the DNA TGTGCCAGCAGCGACAGGGCCTTCTATGGCTACACCTTC. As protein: CASSDRAFYGYTF.

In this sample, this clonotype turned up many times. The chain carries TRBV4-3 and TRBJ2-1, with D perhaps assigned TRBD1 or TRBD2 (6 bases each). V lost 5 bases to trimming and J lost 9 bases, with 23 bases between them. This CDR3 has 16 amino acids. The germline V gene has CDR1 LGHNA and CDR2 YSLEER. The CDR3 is CASSWSLVTGAGEQFF. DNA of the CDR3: TGCGCCAGCAGCTGGAGCCTAGTGACGGGGGCTGGTGAGCAGTTCTTC.

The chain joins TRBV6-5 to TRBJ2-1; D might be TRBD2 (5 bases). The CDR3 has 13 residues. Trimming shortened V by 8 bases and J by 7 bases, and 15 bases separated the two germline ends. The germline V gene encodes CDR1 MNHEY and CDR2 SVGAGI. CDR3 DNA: TGTGCCAGCGCCTTCTCCGGGGTGAATGAGCAGTTCTTC. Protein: CASAFSGVNEQFF.

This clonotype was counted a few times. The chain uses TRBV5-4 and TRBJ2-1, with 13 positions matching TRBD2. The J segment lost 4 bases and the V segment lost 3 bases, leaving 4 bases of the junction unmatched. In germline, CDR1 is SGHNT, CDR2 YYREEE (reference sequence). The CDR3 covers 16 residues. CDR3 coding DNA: TGTGCCAGCAGCTCCGGGACTAGCGGGGTTTACAATGAGCAGTTCTTC. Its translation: CASSSGTSGVYNEQFF. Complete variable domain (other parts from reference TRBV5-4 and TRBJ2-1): ETGVTQSPTHLIKTRGQQVTLRCSSQSGHNTVSWYQQALGQGPQFIFQYYREEENGRGNFPPRFSGLQFPNYSSELNVNALELDDSALYLCASSSGTSGVYNEQFFGPGTRLTVL.

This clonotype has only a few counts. CDR3 amino acids: CASSHGRTETYEQYF. CDR3 DNA: TGTGCCAGCAGCCATGGGAGGACAGAGACCTACGAGCAGTACTTC. The chain couples TRBV14 to TRBJ2-7, with D perhaps being TRBD1 or TRBD2 (6 bases each). From germline, CDR1 is SGHDN and CDR2 FVKESK. V dropped 3 bases and J dropped 2 bases, with 14 bases sitting between them. The CDR3 loop spans 15 amino acids.